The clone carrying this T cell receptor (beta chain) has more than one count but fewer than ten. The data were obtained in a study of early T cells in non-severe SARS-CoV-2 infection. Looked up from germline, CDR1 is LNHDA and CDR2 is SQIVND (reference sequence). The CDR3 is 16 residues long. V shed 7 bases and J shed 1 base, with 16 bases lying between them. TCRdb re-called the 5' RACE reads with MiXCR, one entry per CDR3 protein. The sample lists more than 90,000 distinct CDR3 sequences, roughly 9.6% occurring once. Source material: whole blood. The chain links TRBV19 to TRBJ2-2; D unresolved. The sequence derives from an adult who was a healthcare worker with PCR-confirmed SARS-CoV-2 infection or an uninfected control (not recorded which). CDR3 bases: TGTGCCAGTACCCCGCGTCGGGCAGTGAACACCGGGGAGCTGTTTTTT. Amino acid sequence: CASTPRRAVNTGELFF.